Listed here is a single T cell receptor beta chain. The target antigen is unknown. This entry belongs to a study of cytomegalovirus exposure and HLA in healthy donors. Study overall: Early released data comprised tens of millions of unique TCRs from HLA-typed donors. Study conclusions and caveats: According to an earlier analysis, most TCR beta V segments yielded productive rearrangements about 90% or about 30% of the time. In a later analysis, V- and J-gene trimming of beta chains associated with a DCLRE1C missense variant, replicated independently. TCR association rates varied by HLA locus in a later analysis, with DRB1 highest and HLA-C lowest.

In the PCR, 60 Vbeta and 13 Jbeta primers were used. Profiled with immunoSEQ multiplex PCR; TCRdb holds only in-frame clones, not every one. Of 150,000 to 200,000 clones in the sample, around 80% were seen once. The CDR3 is 15 residues long. CDR1 is SGDLS, CDR2 YYNGEE, per germline. The ends lost 5 bases at V and 2 bases at J; junction bases unmatched: 4. The chain carries TRBV9 and TRBJ2-3; 11 bases match TRBD2. The TCR comes from a woman aged 40 to 50 in good health and CMV-seropositive. The source material was PBMCs. CDR3: CASSSGGVYTDTQYF. CDR3 DNA: TGTGCCAGCAGTAGCGGGGGGGTCTACACAGATACGCAGTATTTT.